The 22 T cell receptor beta chains in this list originate from one sample, sequenced in a study of Ad26.COV2.S vaccination and SARS-CoV-2 variants. The data were produced by immunoSEQ multiplex PCR, yet TCRdb's version contains in-frame clones alone and is incomplete. This sample has approximately 250,000 clones; approximately 88% occur once, and the top ten carry just under 3%. Treatment reported: over 15 received Ad26.COV2.S at low or high dose, single or two shots; 5 received placebo; per-sample allocation not given. Day 63 following the first vaccine or placebo injection was when the samples were taken. Sequences were derived from peripheral blood, sampled in a trial of Ad26.COV2.S vaccine versus placebo. These receptors all stem from a person aged 18-65 years who received the Ad26.COV2.S COVID-19 vaccine or a placebo.

This sequence joins TRBV7-2 and TRBJ1-3, with D perhaps matching TRBD1 (5 bases). Germline V gene sequence: CDR1 SGHTA, CDR2 FQGNSA. This CDR3 comprises 17 residues. The V end was cut by 2 bases, the J end by 0 bases, with 14 bases between. In nucleotides, the CDR3 is TGTGCCAGCAGCTTACCAGGGCACCGGTTCTCTGGAAACACCATATATTTT. Its protein is CASSLPGHRFSGNTIYF.

The genes are TRBV4-3 and TRBJ1-1; 8 bases agree with TRBD1. Germline values: CDR1 LGHNA, CDR2 YSLEER. V lost 1 base, J lost 1 base, and 5 bases stayed unmatched. The CDR3 covers 16 residues. CDR3 amino acids: CASSQVEDRGNTEAFF. The CDR3 DNA reads TGCGCCAGCAGCCAAGTCGAAGACAGGGGGAACACTGAAGCTTTCTTT.

The chain links TRBV19 to TRBJ2-1; D gene uncertain. The germline gives CDR1 LNHDA, CDR2 SQIVND (reference sequence). There are 14 residues in the CDR3. The V end lost 2 bases, the J end lost 0 bases, and 5 bases lay between the germline ends. CDR3 in amino acids: CASSIQGSYNEQFF. The CDR3 coding sequence is TGTGCCAGTAGTATACAAGGCTCCTACAATGAGCAGTTCTTC. The full variable domain, rest sourced from reference TRBV19 and TRBJ2-1, is DGGITQSPKYLFRKEGQNVTLSCEQNLNHDAMYWYRQDPGQGLRLIYYSQIVNDFQKGDIAEGYSVSREKKESFPLTVTSAQKNPTAFYLCASSIQGSYNEQFFGPGTRLTVL.

The rearrangement links TRBV12-3 or TRBV12-4 to TRBJ2-5; D remains ambiguous. Trimming pared 6 bases from V and 5 bases from J, leaving 10 bases between. The CDR3 has 12 amino acids. CDR3 amino acids: CASSYTRETQYF. DNA of the CDR3: TGTGCCAGCAGCTATACCAGGGAGACCCAGTACTTC.

The V gene is TRBV7-3, the J gene TRBJ1-6; D not resolved. From germline, CDR1 is SGHTA and CDR2 FQGTGA. V was trimmed by 4 bases and J by 14 bases, leaving 15 bases between them. The CDR3 is made up of 13 amino acids. In DNA, the CDR3 is TGTGCCAGCAGCTCAGCAAGTGAGAAGGCCCTCCACTTT. Its translation: CASSSASEKALHF. Full variable domain (rest looked up from reference TRBV7-3 and TRBJ1-6): GAGVSQTPSNKVTEKGKYVELRCDPISGHTALYWYRQSLGQGPEFLIYFQGTGAADDSGLPNDRFFAVRPEGSVSTLKIQRTERGDSAVYLCASSSASEKALHFGNGTRLTVT.

The chain links TRBV10-2 to TRBJ2-1, with TRBD1 matching 7 bases. CDR3 length: 14 amino acids. The junction had 7 bases not matched to a gene; V was cut back by 8 bases and J by 3 bases. CDR1 and CDR2 from the germline V gene are WSHSY and SAAADI. The CDR3 region has the DNA TGCGCCAGCTGTCCGGGACAGTTCTACAATGAGCAGTTCTTC. Translated, it gives CASCPGQFYNEQFF.

The chain combines TRBV7-2 with TRBJ2-1, with 10 bases identical to TRBD1. The CDR3 loop spans 19 amino acids. Germline V gene lookup returns CDR1 SGHTA and CDR2 FQGNSA. With 4 bases clipped from V and 3 bases from J, the junction kept 15 bases outside the gene matches. CDR3 residues: CASSSPRDRGAQVYNEQFF. For the CDR3, the DNA is TGTGCCAGCAGCTCTCCTCGGGACAGGGGCGCCCAAGTCTACAATGAGCAGTTCTTC.

This sequence joins TRBV7-6 and TRBJ2-1; TRBD2 matches at 10 bases. The CDR3 runs 17 residues. The germline gives CDR1 SGHVS, CDR2 FNYEAQ. V lost 6 bases and J lost 0; bases outside the gene matches: 8. This CDR3 reads CASSETASGGSYNEQFF. CDR3 DNA: TGTGCCAGCAGTGAAACGGCTAGCGGGGGCTCCTACAATGAGCAGTTCTTC.

This sequence joins TRBV12-3 or TRBV12-4 and TRBJ1-2; D gene uncertain. V was pared by 4 bases and J by 3 bases, with 9 bases between. This CDR3 has 13 residues. CDR3 DNA sequence: TGTGCCAGCAGTTACCCGCCATACTATGGCTACACCTTC. Translation: CASSYPPYYGYTF.

The rearrangement uses TRBV3-1 (or the pseudogene TRBV3-2) and TRBJ1-2; D not certain. Between the trimmed V and J ends, which lost 3 bases and 7 bases, there was a span of 9 bases. The CDR3 has 12 amino acids. Germline-derived CDR1 and CDR2 are LGHDT and YNNKEL (reference sequence). The CDR3 nucleotides read TGTGCCAGCAGCCACCAGGAACCTGGCTACACCTTC. Protein product: CASSHQEPGYTF.

This clone was detected a few times. The chain is built from TRBV7-2 and TRBJ2-3; TRBD2 aligns across 13 bases. Trimming at V came to 4 bases and at J to 2 bases, leaving 6 bases not matched to a gene. Per the germline V gene, CDR1 is SGHTA and CDR2 is FQGNSA. The CDR3 spans 17 residues. The chain's CDR3 is CASSSATSGGITDTQYF. The DNA for the CDR3 is TGTGCCAGCAGCTCTGCGACTAGCGGGGGGATCACAGATACGCAGTATTTT.

The chain employs TRBV6-6 and TRBJ2-3; no reliable D call. This CDR3 contains 14 residues. Germline loops: CDR1 MNHNY, CDR2 SVGAGI (reference sequence). Trimming cost V 1 base and J 5 bases, with 10 bases left between them. CDR3 loop: CASSYLTSGDTQYF. In nucleotides, the CDR3 is TGTGCCAGCAGTTACTTAACTTCCGGAGATACGCAGTATTTT.

This sequence joins TRBV6-6 and TRBJ2-7; no reliable D call. The CDR3 is 13 amino acids. Germline lookup yields CDR1 MNHNY and CDR2 SVGAGI (reference sequence). V was trimmed by 4 bases and J by 4 bases, leaving 11 bases between them. CDR3 amino acids: CASSFPDGYEQYF. CDR3 coding DNA: TGTGCCAGCAGTTTCCCGGACGGGTACGAGCAGTACTTC.

The chain combines TRBV10-3 with TRBJ2-2; D perhaps matches TRBD1 (6 bases). Looked up from germline, CDR1 is ENHRY and CDR2 is SYGVKD. CDR3 length: 15 amino acids. Trimming left V 5 bases short and J 4 bases short, with 14 bases between. The CDR3 spells CAISQGSGGTGELFF. CDR3 DNA: TGTGCCATCAGTCAGGGGTCAGGCGGCACCGGGGAGCTGTTTTTT.

This clone occurred once. The rearrangement links TRBV5-3 to TRBJ2-7; TRBD1 might be the D (6 bases). TRBV5-3 is labeled an ORF, and its function is uncertain. Trimming pared 3 bases from V and 1 base from J, leaving 14 bases between. CDR3 length: 15 amino acids. The CDR3 loop reads CARSSRGSGSYEQYV. CDR3 DNA sequence: TGTGCCAGAAGCTCCAGGGGCTCGGGGTCCTACGAGCAGTACGTC.

The CDR3 region is CATSVGGDPVDEQYV. DNA for the CDR3: TGTGCCACCAGTGTGGGCGGAGACCCCGTGGACGAGCAGTACGTC. The rearrangement joins TRBV24-1 to TRBJ2-7; no clear D gene. V lost 5 bases and J lost 5, with 18 bases in between. The CDR3 sequence is 15 residues long. The germline CDR1 and CDR2 sequences are KGHDR and SFDVKD.

This clone was picked up one time. This chain links TRBV9 with TRBJ2-5, with D perhaps TRBD1 (6 bases). The CDR3 runs 14 residues. CDR1 and CDR2 (germline): SGDLS, YYNGEE. V lost 0 bases to trimming and J lost 4 bases, with 10 bases between them. The CDR3: CASSVAAGVETQYF. CDR3 sequence (DNA): TGTGCCAGCAGCGTAGCGGCAGGGGTAGAGACCCAGTACTTC.

The gene calls are TRBV19 and TRBJ1-1; D may be TRBD1 (5 bases). V lost 5 bases to trimming and J lost 1 base, with 8 bases between them. This CDR3 is 13 amino acids long. Germline CDR1 is LNHDA and CDR2 is SQIVND (reference sequence). The CDR3 sequence is CASSHQGNTEAFF. The CDR3 DNA reads TGTGCCAGTAGTCACCAGGGGAACACTGAAGCTTTCTTT.

The chain joins TRBV9 to TRBJ2-2; 10 bases are shared with TRBD2. Germline trimming cut 4 bases from V and 4 bases from J; bases unmatched to any gene: 4. Germline CDR1 and CDR2: SGDLS and YYNGEE. The CDR3 loop spans 15 amino acids. Here the CDR3 DNA reads TGTGCCAGCAGCCTCCGGACTAGCGGCACCGGGGAGCTGTTTTTT. Translating gives CASSLRTSGTGELFF.

This chain uses TRBV19 with TRBJ2-1; D perhaps matches TRBD2 (6 bases). The CDR3 has 13 residues. In germline, CDR1 is LNHDA, CDR2 SQIVND (reference sequence). V was shortened by 4 bases and J by 10 bases, with 14 bases between the two germline ends. The CDR3 is CASSTGLPPEQFF. The CDR3 nucleotides are TGTGCCAGTAGTACAGGACTACCACCGGAGCAGTTCTTC.

This chain uses TRBV7-2 with TRBJ2-5; TRBD2 is a possible D gene (7 bases). Germline values: CDR1 SGHTA, CDR2 FQGNSA. CDR3 length: 13 residues. Written as DNA, the CDR3 is TGTGCTTGTACTAAGGGGGGAGGGGAGACCCAGTACTTC. Translating it yields CACTKGGGETQYF.

The chain combines TRBV27 with TRBJ1-2; D is uncertain. V lost 3 bases and J 2 bases, leaving 7 bases between the germline ends. Germline CDR1 MNHEY, CDR2 SMNVEV (reference sequence). This CDR3 region has 13 residues. The DNA for the CDR3 is TGTGCCAGCAGTTTCGGCGGGAACTATGGCTACACCTTC. It encodes CASSFGGNYGYTF.